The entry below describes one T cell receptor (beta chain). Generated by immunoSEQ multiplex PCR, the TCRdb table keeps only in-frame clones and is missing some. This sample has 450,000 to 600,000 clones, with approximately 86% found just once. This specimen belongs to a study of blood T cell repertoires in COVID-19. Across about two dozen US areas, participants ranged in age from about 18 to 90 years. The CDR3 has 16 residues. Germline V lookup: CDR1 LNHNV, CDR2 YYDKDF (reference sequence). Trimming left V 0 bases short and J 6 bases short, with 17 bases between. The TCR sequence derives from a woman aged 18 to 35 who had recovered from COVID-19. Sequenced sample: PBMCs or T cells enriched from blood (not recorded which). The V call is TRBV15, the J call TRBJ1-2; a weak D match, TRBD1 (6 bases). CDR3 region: CATSRDPYQGIHGYTF. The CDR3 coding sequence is TGTGCCACCAGCAGAGATCCCTACCAGGGGATCCATGGCTACACCTTC.